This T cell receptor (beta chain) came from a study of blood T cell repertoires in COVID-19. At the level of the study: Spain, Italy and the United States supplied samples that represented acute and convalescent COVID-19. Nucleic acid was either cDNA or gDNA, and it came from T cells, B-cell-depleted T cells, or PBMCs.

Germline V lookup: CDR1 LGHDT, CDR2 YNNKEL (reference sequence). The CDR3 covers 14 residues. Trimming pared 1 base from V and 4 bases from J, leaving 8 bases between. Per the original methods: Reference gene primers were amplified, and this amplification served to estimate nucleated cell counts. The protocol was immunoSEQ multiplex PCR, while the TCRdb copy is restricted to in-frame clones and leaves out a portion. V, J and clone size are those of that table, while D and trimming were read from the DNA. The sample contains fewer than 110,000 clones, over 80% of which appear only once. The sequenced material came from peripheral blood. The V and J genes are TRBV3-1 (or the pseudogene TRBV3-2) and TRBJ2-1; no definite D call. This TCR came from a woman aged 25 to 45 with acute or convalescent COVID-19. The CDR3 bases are TGTGCCAGCAGCCAAGGTGGCGGATACAATGAGCAGTTCTTC. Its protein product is CASSQGGGYNEQFF.